The sequence of this TCR beta chain was determined in a study of response to subunit inactivated influenza vaccine. As concerns this clonotype: A junction end diverges from the germline sequence, so it may reflect a read error.

This CDR3 is built from 17 residues. Germline lookup yields CDR1 LNHNV and CDR2 YYDKDF (reference sequence). Via MiXCR, TCRdb re-called the RT-PCR reads, giving one row per CDR3 protein. Of more than 400,000 distinct CDR3 sequences listed, 6% to 9% are singletons. The gene calls are TRBV15 and TRBJ2-3; 7 nucleotides agree with TRBD2. The material sequenced was PBMCs from blood, taken approximately 25 months after vaccination. The TCR was taken from a man between 50 and 70 years old who received an inactivated influenza vaccine. The CDR3 nucleotides read TGTGCCACCTGCAGAGATAGGGCTAGCGGAGAGGCAGATACGCAGTATTTT. Translating gives CATCRDRASGEADTQYF.